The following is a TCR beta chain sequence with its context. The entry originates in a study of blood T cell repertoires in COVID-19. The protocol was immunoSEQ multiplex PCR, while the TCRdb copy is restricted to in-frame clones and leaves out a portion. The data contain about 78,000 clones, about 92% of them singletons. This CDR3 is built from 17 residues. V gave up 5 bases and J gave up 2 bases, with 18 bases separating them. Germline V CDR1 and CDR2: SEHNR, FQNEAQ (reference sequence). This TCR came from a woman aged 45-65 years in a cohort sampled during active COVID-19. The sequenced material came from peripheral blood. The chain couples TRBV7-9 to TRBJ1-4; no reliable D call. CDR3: CASSAPARHSTNEKLFF. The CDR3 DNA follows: TGTGCCAGCAGCGCCCCCGCGAGGCATTCGACTAATGAAAAACTGTTTTTT.